One sample yielded the 21 T cell receptor beta chains listed below, sequenced in a study of OX40 agonist ivuxolimab in advanced cancers. Method: immunoSEQ multiplex PCR; TCRdb's copy keeps in-frame clones and lacks some. This sample has under 70,000 clones, with roughly nine tenths found just once. This material consisted of CD4+ or CD8+ T cells sorted from blood, taken in a trial of the OX40 agonist ivuxolimab. These receptors came from an adult with an advanced solid tumor such as melanoma, head and neck, liver or kidney cancer.

The chain uses TRBV9 and TRBJ1-6; 7 bases line up with TRBD1. In germline, CDR1 is SGDLS, CDR2 YYNGEE. Losses at the gene ends were 4 bases for V and 7 bases for J; bases not matched to a gene: 14. CDR3 length: 17 amino acids. The CDR3, as DNA: TGTGCCAGCAGCCCCCAACCCGGGACAGCCAACAATTCACCCCTCCACTTT. Translation gives CASSPQPGTANNSPLHF.

The chain carries TRBV7-8 and TRBJ1-3; the D gene is possibly TRBD1 (6 bases). The V gene lost 8 bases and the J gene lost 4 bases, with 12 bases spanning the gap. CDR3 length: 13 amino acids. In germline, CDR1 is SGHVS, CDR2 FQNEAQ. This chain's CDR3 is CASSIQGGNTIYF. CDR3 DNA sequence: TGTGCCAGCTCTATACAGGGCGGAAACACCATATATTTT.

V gene TRBV4-1 combines with J gene TRBJ1-5, with D possibly matching TRBD1 (6 bases). The ends were cut back, 4 bases at V and 7 bases at J, with 17 bases in the middle. Germline CDR1 MGHRA, CDR2 YSYEKL. This CDR3 has 15 amino acids. The CDR3 protein is CASSLVPGGVQPQHF. The CDR3 DNA reads TGCGCCAGCAGCCTCGTGCCGGGGGGCGTGCAGCCCCAGCATTTT.

The rearrangement uses TRBV6-5 and TRBJ2-7, with D unclear. CDR1 is MNHEY, CDR2 SVGAGI, per germline. V was clipped by 0 bases and J by 7 bases, with 19 bases between them. The CDR3 consists of 16 residues. CDR3 nucleotides: TGTGCCAGCAGTTACTCGGCCCAGGACCGGGTGTGGGAGCAGTACTTC. This codes for CASSYSAQDRVWEQYF.

The rearrangement uses TRBV6-6 and TRBJ2-1, with a possible D match to TRBD1 (6 bases). CDR3 length: 14 amino acids. The V gene's germline CDR1 is MNHNY and CDR2 SVGAGI (reference sequence). The V gene lost 3 bases and the J gene lost 2 bases, with 8 bases spanning the gap. The chain's CDR3 is CASSYGDTYNEQFF. The CDR3 nucleotides read TGTGCCAGCAGTTATGGGGACACCTACAATGAGCAGTTCTTC.

The chain uses TRBV14 and TRBJ2-2; D uncertain. The germline V gene has CDR1 SGHDN and CDR2 FVKESK. Trimming stripped 1 base from V and 0 bases from J, with 9 bases between. This CDR3 contains 16 residues. The CDR3 DNA sequence: TGTGCCAGCAGCCAAGTTGTGGGAACGAACACCGGGGAGCTGTTTTTT. Its protein product is CASSQVVGTNTGELFF.

V usage is TRBV6-5 and J usage is TRBJ2-7, with a tentative D call TRBD2 (6 bases). The CDR3 runs to 16 residues. Trimming cost V 0 bases and J 7 bases, with 19 bases left between them. The germline gives CDR1 MNHEY, CDR2 SVGAGI. The CDR3 region is CASSYSTAGRVLEQYF. The CDR3 DNA follows: TGTGCCAGCAGTTACTCGACAGCGGGCAGGGTCCTTGAGCAGTACTTC.

The rearrangement uses TRBV5-1 and TRBJ1-2; 7 nucleotides line up with TRBD1. CDR1 SGHRS and CDR2 YFSETQ come from the germline V gene. The CDR3 extends over 13 amino acids. Trimming removed 4 bases from V and 2 bases from J; junction bases left unmatched: 2. CDR3 nucleotide sequence: TGCGCCAGCAGCGTGGGACAGAACTATGGCTACACCTTC. Translated, it gives CASSVGQNYGYTF.

The chain uses TRBV2 and TRBJ1-4; D not certain. The V end was cut by 1 base, the J end by 4 bases, with 7 bases between. The CDR3 is 14 residues long. Germline-derived CDR1 and CDR2 are SNHLY and FYNNEI. DNA for the CDR3: TGTGCCAGCAGTGAAGTTGTGGATAATGAAAAACTGTTTTTT. It specifies CASSEVVDNEKLFF.

CDR3 DNA: TGTGCCTGGAGTCGAGGTGAACTTTTTAGCTCCTACGAGCAGTACTTC. This gives the protein CAWSRGELFSSYEQYF. This rearrangement joins TRBV30 to TRBJ2-7; D not certain. The CDR3 is 16 amino acids. Trimming left V 2 bases short and J 0 bases short, with 17 bases between. CDR1 and CDR2 (germline): GTSNPN, SVGIG (reference sequence).

This chain connects TRBV11-2 to TRBJ2-7, with no clear D. Germline values: CDR1 SGHAT, CDR2 FQNNGV. This CDR3 has 13 residues. V dropped 2 bases and J dropped 8 bases, with 13 bases sitting between them. The CDR3 sequence is CASSLQWEGKQYF. As DNA, the CDR3 is TGTGCCAGCAGCTTACAATGGGAAGGGAAGCAGTACTTC.

The rearrangement joins TRBV18 to TRBJ1-4; D is unclear. This CDR3 has 16 residues. V gave up 1 base and J gave up 0 bases, with 9 bases separating them. Germline V CDR1 and CDR2: KGHSH, LQKENI. This CDR3 reads CASSPRAPTTNEKLFF. Written as DNA, the CDR3 is TGTGCCAGCTCACCACGGGCCCCGACAACTAATGAAAAACTGTTTTTT.

The chain uses TRBV30 and TRBJ1-2; 7 bases are a match to TRBD1. This CDR3 is 13 amino acids long. V gave up 7 bases and J gave up 4 bases; unmatched junction bases: 9. The V gene's germline CDR1 is GTSNPN and CDR2 SVGIG (reference sequence). CDR3 coding DNA: TGTGCCTACAGACAGGGATTCACCTATGGCTACACCTTC. Translation gives CAYRQGFTYGYTF. Filled out from reference TRBV30 and TRBJ1-2, the complete variable domain reads SQTIHQWPATLVQPVGSPLSLECTVEGTSNPNLYWYRQAAGRGLQLLFYSVGIGQISSEVPQNLSASRPQDRQFILSSKKLLLSDSGFYLCAYRQGFTYGYTFGSGTRLTVV.

The chain employs TRBV7-9 and TRBJ2-7; D is uncertain. Germline CDR1 reads SEHNR; CDR2 reads FQNEAQ (reference sequence). The length of the CDR3 is 13 residues. Trimming removed 0 bases from V and 2 bases from J, with 5 bases in between. CDR3 nucleotide sequence: TGTGCCAGCAGCTTAGCGGGGACCTACGAGCAGTACTTC. It translates to CASSLAGTYEQYF.

The chain uses TRBV14 and TRBJ2-1; TRBD1 might be the D (5 bases). CDR1 SGHDN and CDR2 FVKESK come from the germline V gene. This CDR3 spans 13 amino acids. Trimming took off 4 bases at V and 10 bases at J, with 14 bases between the two ends. The CDR3: CASSPARRGEQFF. Here the CDR3 DNA reads TGTGCCAGCAGCCCAGCCAGAAGGGGCGAGCAGTTCTTC.

The chain combines TRBV7-2 with TRBJ2-7; D gene uncertain. Germline V gene data show CDR1 as SGHTA and CDR2 as FQGNSA. The CDR3 totals 12 residues. The V gene lost 1 base and the J gene lost 3 bases, with 4 bases spanning the gap. The CDR3 region is CASSLDHYEQYF. In nucleotides, the CDR3 is TGTGCCAGCAGCTTAGATCACTACGAGCAGTACTTC.

The V call is TRBV6-5, the J call TRBJ1-6; 7 nucleotides line up with TRBD1. Germline V lookup: CDR1 MNHEY, CDR2 SVGAGI. The CDR3 is made up of 14 amino acids. Germline trimming cut 6 bases from V and 3 bases from J; bases unmatched to any gene: 2. This CDR3 is CASRRDSYNSPLHF. The CDR3 coding sequence is TGTGCCAGCAGACGGGACAGCTATAATTCACCCCTCCACTTT.

As DNA, the CDR3 is TGTGCCAGTAGTATGGACGGAAGTTACAATGAGCAGTTCTTC. This codes for CASSMDGSYNEQFF. The V call is TRBV19, the J call TRBJ2-1, with no clear D. The CDR3 is 14 residues long. Germline V gene lookup returns CDR1 LNHDA and CDR2 SQIVND (reference sequence). V dropped 3 bases and J dropped 4 bases, with 10 bases sitting between them. Drawing the rest from reference TRBV19 and TRBJ2-1, the complete variable domain is DGGITQSPKYLFRKEGQNVTLSCEQNLNHDAMYWYRQDPGQGLRLIYYSQIVNDFQKGDIAEGYSVSREKKESFPLTVTSAQKNPTAFYLCASSMDGSYNEQFFGPGTRLTVL.

The chain is built from TRBV6-1 and TRBJ1-4; D perhaps matches TRBD1 (5 bases). V dropped 1 base and J dropped 8 bases, with 11 bases sitting between them. The CDR3 consists of 14 residues. The germline V gene encodes CDR1 MNHNS and CDR2 SASEGT. Here the CDR3 reads CASSEGGVGEKLFF. The CDR3, as DNA: TGTGCCAGCAGTGAAGGGGGGGTAGGGGAAAAACTGTTTTTT.

J is TRBJ2-5 and V is TRBV4-2, with 8 bases fitting TRBD1. The CDR3 spans 15 residues. Germline V gene sequence: CDR1 LGHNA, CDR2 YNFKEQ. With 5 bases clipped from V and 5 bases from J, the junction kept 10 bases outside the gene matches. CDR3 residues: CASSTRTGFSETQYF. CDR3 coding DNA: TGTGCCAGCAGCACGCGGACAGGGTTTTCTGAGACCCAGTACTTC.

This clone was seen a few times. This chain links TRBV4-1 with TRBJ2-2, with D unclear. CDR1 and CDR2 from the germline V gene are MGHRA and YSYEKL. Trimming pared 3 bases from V and 3 bases from J, leaving 20 bases between. The CDR3 has 18 amino acids. In DNA, the CDR3 is TGCGCCAGCAGCCACCTGATAAGGTCTAATATGGACACCGGGGAGCTGTTTTTT. Translation: CASSHLIRSNMDTGELFF.